Each of the 18 T cell receptor beta chains below was sequenced from the same sample in a study of blood T cell repertoires in COVID-19. Sequencing used immunoSEQ multiplex PCR; TCRdb keeps in-frame clones, though not all of them. The data hold 250,000 to 300,000 clones, with more than 80% observed a single time. Sample: peripheral blood. These receptor sequences come from a woman in her fifties or sixties with COVID-19, enrolled during active disease.

This sequence joins TRBV19 and TRBJ2-5; D not certain. The length of the CDR3 is 12 residues. V lost 6 bases and J lost 4, with 9 bases in between. From germline, CDR1 is LNHDA and CDR2 SQIVND (reference sequence). This CDR3 is CASSPRPETQYF. The CDR3 bases are TGTGCCAGTAGCCCCAGGCCAGAGACCCAGTACTTC.

The table lists this clone with many counts. V gene TRBV4-1 combines with J gene TRBJ2-1; D is perhaps TRBD1 (7 bases). CDR1 is MGHRA, CDR2 YSYEKL, per germline. This CDR3 has 15 amino acids. V was clipped by 4 bases and J by 8 bases, with 18 bases between them. CDR3 in amino acids: CASSRIGGGRDEQFF. The CDR3, as DNA: TGCGCCAGCAGCCGGATCGGAGGGGGCAGGGATGAGCAGTTCTTC.

The chain employs TRBV19 and TRBJ1-5, with TRBD1 as a possible D gene (6 bases). This CDR3 region has 16 residues. V was clipped by 6 bases and J by 2 bases, with 17 bases between them. Germline V gene sequence: CDR1 LNHDA, CDR2 SQIVND (reference sequence). This CDR3 reads CASRVQQGLRNQPQHF. The CDR3 DNA reads TGTGCCAGTAGGGTGCAACAGGGTTTACGCAATCAGCCCCAGCATTTT.

Comments on this clone: A junction boundary mismatches the germline segment, possibly from a read error. CDR3 sequence (DNA): TGTGCTAGCAGCTACATGACGGGAACTAATGAAAAACTGTTTTTT. This encodes CASSYMTGTNEKLFF. The rearrangement joins TRBV7-7 to TRBJ1-4; D unresolved. CDR1 is SSHAT, CDR2 FNYEAQ, per germline (reference sequence). The CDR3 is made up of 15 amino acids.

V gene TRBV6-5 combines with J gene TRBJ2-7; a possible D gene is TRBD1 (6 bases). V gave up 5 bases and J gave up 2 bases, with 16 bases separating them. This CDR3 comprises 15 residues. Germline V lookup: CDR1 MNHEY, CDR2 SVGAGI. CDR3 coding DNA: TGTGCCAGCAGTAGGGGGACCGAAGGCACCTACGAGCAGTACTTC. This sequence encodes CASSRGTEGTYEQYF.

CDR3 amino acids: CASSEGTGGNYGYTF. The CDR3 DNA reads as TGTGCCAGCAGTGAAGGGACAGGGGGTAACTATGGCTACACCTTC. The chain carries TRBV6-1 and TRBJ1-2, with 10 bases lining up with TRBD1. The CDR3 length is 15 residues. CDR1 and CDR2 from the germline V gene are MNHNS and SASEGT. The J segment lost 1 base and the V segment lost 1 base, leaving 0 bases of the junction unmatched.

The rearrangement joins TRBV5-4 to TRBJ2-3; 7 bases fit TRBD1. Germline CDR1 and CDR2: SGHNT and YYREEE (reference sequence). The CDR3 has 15 amino acids. V lost 3 bases, J lost 1 base, and 5 bases stayed unmatched. The CDR3: CASSSRQGRTDTQYF. CDR3 bases: TGTGCCAGCAGCTCAAGACAGGGTCGCACAGATACGCAGTATTTT.

The chain links TRBV7-6 to TRBJ1-5; 8 nucleotides match TRBD1. CDR1 SGHVS and CDR2 FNYEAQ come from the germline V gene. The trim removed 2 bases at V and 6 bases at J, leaving 12 bases unmatched. This CDR3 region has 17 residues. CDR3 DNA: TGTGCCAGCAGCTTACCTTCCTTGGGACAGGTTGGTCAGCCCCAGCATTTT. The encoded protein is CASSLPSLGQVGQPQHF.

The V call is TRBV23-1, the J call TRBJ2-7; weak D call: TRBD1 (6 bases). TRBV23-1 is annotated as an ORF whose role is uncertain. The CDR3 contains 14 residues. Trimming removed 7 bases from V and 6 bases from J, with 19 bases in between. CDR3 loop: CASTSYQGFCEQYF. The CDR3 bases are TGCGCCAGCACCTCATACCAGGGGTTCTGCGAGCAGTACTTC.

The DNA for the CDR3 is TGTGCCAGCAGTTCGAGCCAAGATACGCAGTATTTT. Protein product: CASSSSQDTQYF. This chain connects TRBV7-9 to TRBJ2-3; D is uncertain. This CDR3 is 12 amino acids long. V lost 6 bases, J lost 5 bases, and 9 bases lay in between. Germline assignment: CDR1 SEHNR and CDR2 FQNEAQ (reference sequence). The whole variable domain, remainder taken from reference TRBV7-9 and TRBJ2-3, is DTGVSQNPRHKITKRGQNVTFRCDPISEHNRLYWYRQTLGQGPEFLTYFQNEAQLEKSRLLSDRFSAERPKGSFSTLEIQRTEQGDSAMYLCASSSSQDTQYFGPGTRLTVL.

This chain connects TRBV27 to TRBJ2-2; D not resolved. V lost 2 bases to trimming and J lost 7 bases, with 5 bases between them. This CDR3 contains 12 residues. Looked up from germline, CDR1 is MNHEY and CDR2 is SMNVEV (reference sequence). The CDR3 is CASSLNYGELFF. The CDR3 DNA reads as TGTGCCAGCAGTTTAAACTACGGGGAGCTGTTTTTT.

The rearrangement joins TRBV5-6 to TRBJ1-4, with a tentative D call TRBD1 (5 bases). This CDR3 comprises 15 residues. CDR1 is SGHDT and CDR2 is YYEEEE in the germline V gene. V lost 7 bases to trimming and J lost 5 bases, with 18 bases between them. The CDR3 spells CASQLAGPRNEKLFF. In nucleotides, the CDR3 is TGTGCCAGCCAACTAGCGGGGCCGAGGAATGAAAAACTGTTTTTT.

This clone was detected only a few times. The chain has TRBV5-1 and TRBJ1-2, with a possible D match to TRBD1 (6 bases). Germline V lookup: CDR1 SGHRS, CDR2 YFSETQ. The CDR3 runs to 14 residues. Trimming removed 4 bases from V and 6 bases from J, with 16 bases in between. Here the CDR3 reads CASSQSGELHGYTF. The CDR3 DNA reads as TGCGCCAGCAGCCAGTCAGGGGAACTCCATGGCTACACCTTC.

The chain employs TRBV21-1 and TRBJ2-3; no DNA check was done on the table's D call, TRBD2. TRBV21-1 is a known pseudogene. This CDR3 spans 19 amino acids. The CDR3 bases are TGTGCCAGCAGCAAAGGAAATGTCAGGCGGGAGGGCCATACAGATACGCAGTATTTT. Translation: CASSKGNVRREGHTDTQYF.

This chain uses TRBV27 with TRBJ1-5, with a possible D match to TRBD1 (6 bases). Germline V lookup: CDR1 MNHEY, CDR2 SMNVEV (reference sequence). This CDR3 comprises 16 residues. The V end lost 6 bases, the J end lost 4 bases, and 19 bases lay between the germline ends. CDR3 bases: TGTGCCAGCAGGCCCCTGTGGGACACACCAAATCAGCCCCAGCATTTT. Amino acids: CASRPLWDTPNQPQHF.

This CDR3 is CASSLYGGTGRISPLHF. CDR3 DNA: TGTGCCAGCAGCTTATATGGTGGGACAGGGAGAATTTCACCCCTCCACTTT. J is TRBJ1-6 and V is TRBV5-4, with TRBD1 matching 9 bases. In germline, CDR1 is SGHNT, CDR2 YYREEE (reference sequence). Germline trimming cut 2 bases from V and 9 bases from J; bases unmatched to any gene: 12. CDR3 length equals 17 residues.

The chain recombines TRBV18 with TRBJ2-2; D uncertain. The V gene's germline CDR1 is KGHSH and CDR2 LQKENI. V lost 5 bases and J lost 0, with 13 bases in between. The CDR3 spans 16 residues. DNA for the CDR3: TGTGCCAGCTCATCTACAGTGCCTGCGAACACCGGGGAGCTGTTTTTT. This encodes CASSSTVPANTGELFF.

The chain links TRBV4-2 to TRBJ2-2, with 9 positions matching TRBD2. V was pared by 1 base and J by 7 bases, with 7 bases of the junction left unmatched. CDR1 is LGHNA and CDR2 is YNFKEQ in the germline V gene. The CDR3 is 16 amino acids. CDR3 sequence (DNA): TGTGCCAGCAGCCAAGCTCGGGCTAGCGGGATCGGGGAGCTGTTTTTT. Translating gives CASSQARASGIGELFF.